This TCR beta chain was recorded in a study of blood T cell dynamics during melanoma immunotherapy. Study-level information: Patients with metastatic melanoma got pembrolizumab or nivolumab-ipilimumab as first-line care.

As regards this clone: Its antigen is not known.

The time point was: pre-treatment baseline. At 12 weeks after first infusion, RECIST 1.1 defined response for most patients. No patient had earlier systemic cancer treatment, concurrent immunosuppressants, or another active cancer. V was clipped by 3 bases and J by 1 base, with 12 bases between them. CDR1 is LGHNA, CDR2 YSLEER, per germline. The CDR3 covers 15 residues. General study results and limits: PBMC repertoires of eventual disease-control patients split at W3 into clonality or diversity gains.

Libraries were prepared by immunoSEQ multiplex PCR; TCRdb keeps only in-frame clonotypes and omits some of them. Of approximately 17,000 clones in the sample, roughly 92% are singletons; the top ten hold about 1.8%. The sequence came from a human donor with melanoma. Source: blood, taken from a patient treated with checkpoint blockade. The chain carries TRBV4-3 and TRBJ1-2; maybe TRBD1 (6 bases). The CDR3 nucleotides are TGCGCCAGCAGCCAGGAAGGGGGGGTTAACTATGGCTACACCTTC. Its protein is CASSQEGGVNYGYTF.